This entry lists 8 T cell receptor beta chains sequenced from one sample in a study of blood T cell repertoires in COVID-19. Produced via immunoSEQ multiplex PCR; TCRdb's table is partial and in-frame only. The table lists fewer than 600,000 clones, approximately 90% of them singletons. The specimen sequenced was PBMCs or T cells enriched from blood (not recorded which). The source is a woman in her thirties or forties who had recovered from COVID-19.

The V call is TRBV5-1, the J call TRBJ1-1, with 9 bases fitting TRBD1. Germline V gene lookup returns CDR1 SGHRS and CDR2 YFSETQ. CDR3 length equals 16 residues. Trimming took 4 bases from V and 5 from J; bases not matched to a gene: 12. CDR3: CASSTTGTGLFTEAFF. Here the CDR3 DNA reads TGCGCCAGCAGCACAACCGGGACAGGGCTGTTTACTGAAGCTTTCTTT.

This clone was detected a few times. The chain joins TRBV4-3 to TRBJ2-1; a possible D gene is TRBD2 (5 bases). Germline CDR1 and CDR2: LGHNA and YSLEER. The ends were cut back, 3 bases at V and 0 bases at J, with 9 bases in the middle. The CDR3 extends over 15 amino acids. The CDR3 loop reads CASSHSVSSYNEQFF. CDR3 DNA sequence: TGCGCCAGCAGCCATAGCGTAAGCTCCTACAATGAGCAGTTCTTC.

The chain is built from TRBV5-1 and TRBJ2-2; TRBD2 aligns across 10 bases. The CDR3 is made up of 14 amino acids. The germline gives CDR1 SGHRS, CDR2 YFSETQ. Trimming at V came to 9 bases and at J to 3 bases, leaving 5 bases not matched to a gene. The CDR3 bases are TGCGCCACTCAGCGGGAGGGCCACACCGGGGAGCTGTTTTTT. Its translation: CATQREGHTGELFF.

The chain joins TRBV18 to TRBJ2-5; D perhaps matches TRBD1 (6 bases). This CDR3 contains 13 residues. With 3 bases removed from V and 5 bases from J, the gap between germline ends came to 10 bases. Looked up from germline, CDR1 is KGHSH and CDR2 is LQKENI. CDR3 nucleotides: TGTGCCAGCTCACCGCAGGGGATGGAGACCCAGTACTTC. Translating it yields CASSPQGMETQYF.

V gene TRBV10-3 combines with J gene TRBJ1-2; D gene unclear. The CDR3 covers 13 residues. Trimming took off 2 bases at V and 1 base at J, with 5 bases between the two ends. CDR1 is ENHRY, CDR2 SYGVKD, per germline. The CDR3 region is CAISEGSNYGYTF. The DNA of the CDR3 is TGTGCCATCAGTGAGGGCAGTAACTATGGCTACACCTTC.

The chain carries TRBV7-2 and TRBJ1-2; the D gene is possibly TRBD1 (6 bases). This CDR3 spans 17 amino acids. Trimming shortened V by 3 bases and J by 3 bases, and 20 bases separated the two germline ends. The V gene's germline CDR1 is SGHTA and CDR2 FQGNSA. DNA for the CDR3: TGTGCCAGCAGCTTGGCCCCTTTCCCACAGGGAGACTATGGCTACACCTTC. Protein product: CASSLAPFPQGDYGYTF.

The rearrangement uses TRBV30 and TRBJ1-2; no definite D call. Germline CDR1 reads GTSNPN; CDR2 reads SVGIG (reference sequence). This CDR3 comprises 13 residues. Deletions cut 3 bases from V and 1 base from J, with 9 bases between. The CDR3 DNA reads TGTGCCTGGAGCCCTACAGATAACTATGGCTACACCTTC. Translated: CAWSPTDNYGYTF. The variable domain in full, completed from reference TRBV30 and TRBJ1-2, reads SQTIHQWPATLVQPVGSPLSLECTVEGTSNPNLYWYRQAAGRGLQLLFYSVGIGQISSEVPQNLSASRPQDRQFILSSKKLLLSDSGFYLCAWSPTDNYGYTFGSGTRLTVV.

The rearrangement uses TRBV28 and TRBJ1-1; possibly TRBD1 for D (5 bases). The V and J ends lost 4 bases and 1 base respectively, with 13 bases between them. This CDR3 comprises 15 residues. Germline V gene data show CDR1 as MDHEN and CDR2 as SYDVKM. The CDR3 protein is CASSSSGVGNTEAFF. The CDR3 nucleotides read TGTGCCAGCAGTTCGTCGGGGGTCGGGAACACTGAAGCTTTCTTT. The full variable domain, with the rest looked up from reference TRBV28 and TRBJ1-1, is DVKVTQSSRYLVKRTGEKVFLECVQDMDHENMFWYRQDPGLGLRLIYFSYDVKMKEKGDIPEGYSVSREKKERFSLILESASTNQTSMYLCASSSSGVGNTEAFFGQGTRLTVV.